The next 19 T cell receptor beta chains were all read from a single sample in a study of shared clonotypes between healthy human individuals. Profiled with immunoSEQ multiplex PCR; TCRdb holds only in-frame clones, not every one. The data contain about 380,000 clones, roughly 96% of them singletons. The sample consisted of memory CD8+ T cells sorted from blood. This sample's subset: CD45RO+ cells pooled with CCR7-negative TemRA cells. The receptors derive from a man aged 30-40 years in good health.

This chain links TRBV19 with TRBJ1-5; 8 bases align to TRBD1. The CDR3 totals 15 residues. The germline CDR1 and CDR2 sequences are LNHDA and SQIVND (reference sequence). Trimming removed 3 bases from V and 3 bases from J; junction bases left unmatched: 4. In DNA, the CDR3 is TGTGCCAGTAGTATTAGGACAGGGTTCAATCAGCCCCAGCATTTT. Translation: CASSIRTGFNQPQHF.

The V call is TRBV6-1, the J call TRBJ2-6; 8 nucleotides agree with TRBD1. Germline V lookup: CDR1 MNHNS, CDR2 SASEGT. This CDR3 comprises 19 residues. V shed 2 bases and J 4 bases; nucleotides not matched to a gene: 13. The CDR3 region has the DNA TGTGCCAGCAGTGAATCCCCCGGACAGGGAAGTTCCGGGGCCAACGTCCTGACTTTC. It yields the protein CASSESPGQGSSGANVLTF.

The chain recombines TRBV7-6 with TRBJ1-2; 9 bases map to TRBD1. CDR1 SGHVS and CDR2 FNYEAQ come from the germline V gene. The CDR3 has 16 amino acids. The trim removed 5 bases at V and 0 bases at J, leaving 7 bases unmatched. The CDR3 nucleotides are TGTGCCAGCAGCGCTCGGGGACAGGGTGCTAACTATGGCTACACCTTC. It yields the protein CASSARGQGANYGYTF.

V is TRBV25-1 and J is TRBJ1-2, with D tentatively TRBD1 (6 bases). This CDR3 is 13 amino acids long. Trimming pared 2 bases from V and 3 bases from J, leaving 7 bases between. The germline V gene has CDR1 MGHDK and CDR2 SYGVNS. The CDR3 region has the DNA TGTGCCAGCAGTGAACAGGGGTACTATGGCTACACCTTC. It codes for CASSEQGYYGYTF.

CDR3 DNA: TGTGCCAGTAGTTCTCCTAGGGGACCCGAATTAACAGAGGAGCTGTTTTTT. Amino acid sequence: CASSSPRGPELTEELFF. V and J are TRBV19 and TRBJ2-2, with D perhaps being TRBD1 or TRBD2 (5 bases each). V was trimmed by 5 bases and J by 10 bases, leaving 26 bases between them. The length of the CDR3 is 17 residues. Germline-derived CDR1 and CDR2 are LNHDA and SQIVND (reference sequence).

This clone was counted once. DNA of the CDR3: TGCGCCAGCAGCTTGTTGAAGTCGACCTACAATGAGCAGTTCTTC. Protein: CASSLLKSTYNEQFF. The chain has TRBV5-1 and TRBJ2-1, with D unresolved. Germline CDR1 and CDR2: SGHRS and YFSETQ. Deletions cut 1 base from V and 2 bases from J, with 10 bases between. The CDR3 spans 15 residues.

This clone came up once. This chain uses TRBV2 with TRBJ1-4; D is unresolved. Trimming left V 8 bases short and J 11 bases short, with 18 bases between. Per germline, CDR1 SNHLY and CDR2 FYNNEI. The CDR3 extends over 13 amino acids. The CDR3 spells CASASVVVGKLFF. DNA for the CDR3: TGTGCCAGCGCCAGCGTGGTAGTCGGGAAACTGTTTTTT.

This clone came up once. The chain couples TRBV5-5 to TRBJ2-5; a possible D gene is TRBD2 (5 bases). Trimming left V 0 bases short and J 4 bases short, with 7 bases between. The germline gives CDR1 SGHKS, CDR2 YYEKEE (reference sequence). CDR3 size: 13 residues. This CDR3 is CASSLASGETQYF. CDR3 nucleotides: TGTGCCAGCAGCTTGGCGAGCGGAGAGACCCAGTACTTC.

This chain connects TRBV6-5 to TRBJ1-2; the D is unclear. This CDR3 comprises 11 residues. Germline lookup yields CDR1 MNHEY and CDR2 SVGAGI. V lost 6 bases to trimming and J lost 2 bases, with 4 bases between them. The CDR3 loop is CASRGNYGYTF. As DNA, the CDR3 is TGTGCCAGCAGGGGAAACTATGGCTACACCTTC.

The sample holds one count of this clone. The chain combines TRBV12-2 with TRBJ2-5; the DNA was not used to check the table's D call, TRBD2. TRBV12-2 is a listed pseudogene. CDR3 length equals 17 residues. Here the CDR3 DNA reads TGTGCAAGTCGCTTACTACTAGCGGGAGGGCCGGAGGAGACCCAGTACTTC. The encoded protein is CASRLLLAGGPEETQYF.

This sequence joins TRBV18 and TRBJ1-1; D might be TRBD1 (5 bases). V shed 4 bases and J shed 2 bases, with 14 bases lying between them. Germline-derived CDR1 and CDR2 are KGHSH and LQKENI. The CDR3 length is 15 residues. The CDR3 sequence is CASSLGTRVNTEAFF. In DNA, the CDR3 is TGTGCCAGCTCACTAGGGACGAGGGTTAACACTGAAGCTTTCTTT.

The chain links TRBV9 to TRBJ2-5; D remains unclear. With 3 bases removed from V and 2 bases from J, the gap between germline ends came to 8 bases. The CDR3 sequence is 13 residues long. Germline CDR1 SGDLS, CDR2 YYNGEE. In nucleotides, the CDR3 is TGTGCCAGCAGCGAGTCTTCTCAAGAGACCCAGTACTTC. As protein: CASSESSQETQYF.

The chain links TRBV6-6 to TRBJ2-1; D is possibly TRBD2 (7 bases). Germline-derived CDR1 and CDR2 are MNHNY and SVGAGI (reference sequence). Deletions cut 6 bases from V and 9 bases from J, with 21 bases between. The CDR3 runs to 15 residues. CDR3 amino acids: CASRGLGLGGSEQFF. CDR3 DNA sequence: TGTGCCAGCAGAGGGCTCGGACTAGGGGGAAGTGAGCAGTTCTTC.

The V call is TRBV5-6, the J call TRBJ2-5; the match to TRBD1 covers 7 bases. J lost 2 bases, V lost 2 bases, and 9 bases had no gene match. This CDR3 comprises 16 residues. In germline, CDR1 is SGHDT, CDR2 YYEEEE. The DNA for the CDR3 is TGTGCCAGCAGCTTAGACTGGGACAGAGAACAAGAGACCCAGTACTTC. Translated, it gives CASSLDWDREQETQYF.

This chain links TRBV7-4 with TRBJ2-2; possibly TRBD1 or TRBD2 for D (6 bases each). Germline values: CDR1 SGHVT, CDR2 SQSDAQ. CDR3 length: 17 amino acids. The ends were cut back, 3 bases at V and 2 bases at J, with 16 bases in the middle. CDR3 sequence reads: CASSLGRTEGNTGELFF. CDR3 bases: TGTGCCAGCAGCTTGGGGAGGACAGAAGGAAACACCGGGGAGCTGTTTTTT. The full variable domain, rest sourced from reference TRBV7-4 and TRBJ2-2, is GAGVSQSPRYKVAKRGRDVALRCDSISGHVTLYWYRQTLGQGSEVLTYSQSDAQRDKSGRPSGRFSAERPERSVSTLKIQRTEQGDSAVYLCASSLGRTEGNTGELFFGEGSRLTVL.

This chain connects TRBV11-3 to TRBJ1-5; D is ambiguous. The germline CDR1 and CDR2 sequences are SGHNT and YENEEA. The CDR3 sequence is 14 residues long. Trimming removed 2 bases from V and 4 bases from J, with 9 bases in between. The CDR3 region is CASSLRRPNQPQHF. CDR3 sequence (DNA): TGTGCCAGCAGCTTACGCAGGCCGAATCAGCCCCAGCATTTT. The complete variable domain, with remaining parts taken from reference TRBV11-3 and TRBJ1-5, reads EAGVVQSPRYKIIEKKQPVAFWCNPISGHNTLYWYLQNLGQGPELLIRYENEEAVDDSQLPKDRFSAERLKGVDSTLKIQPAELGDSAVYLCASSLRRPNQPQHFGDGTRLSIL.

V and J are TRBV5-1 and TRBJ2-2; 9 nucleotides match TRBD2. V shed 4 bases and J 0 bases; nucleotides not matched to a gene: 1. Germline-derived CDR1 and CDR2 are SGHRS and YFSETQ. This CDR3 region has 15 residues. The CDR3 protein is CASSRLAANTGELFF. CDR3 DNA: TGCGCCAGCAGCCGACTAGCGGCGAACACCGGGGAGCTGTTTTTT.

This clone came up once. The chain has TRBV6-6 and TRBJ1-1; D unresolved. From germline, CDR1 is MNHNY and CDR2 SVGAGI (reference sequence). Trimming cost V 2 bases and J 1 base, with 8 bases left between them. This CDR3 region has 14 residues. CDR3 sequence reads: CASSYRAGNTEAFF. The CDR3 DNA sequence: TGTGCCAGCAGTTACAGGGCAGGGAACACTGAAGCTTTCTTT.

The CDR3 DNA sequence: TGTGCCAGCAGCCTCCCTCCTGAGCAGTTCTTC. Its translation is CASSLPPEQFF. The V and J genes are TRBV6-5 and TRBJ2-1; D remains unclear. Germline lookup yields CDR1 MNHEY and CDR2 SVGAGI. Deletions cut 6 bases from V and 9 bases from J, with 9 bases between. This CDR3 region has 11 residues.